A selection of T cell receptor beta chains follows, all from one sample in a study of shared clonotypes between healthy human individuals. Sequencing was performed with immunoSEQ multiplex PCR; in TCRdb, only in-frame clones are kept and a portion is missing. The sample consists of around 700,000 clones, around 73% of them appearing once. Sequenced material: memory CD4+ T cells sorted from blood. The source is a woman aged 25 to 39 in good health. Both conserved end residues are part of each CDR3. Each record gives: V gene, D gene, J gene, clone size, CDR3 protein, CDR3 DNA. A D gene is named only where the DNA matches it firmly. Clone size is not always given. Where it is, it says once, few, many or a class for expanded clones.

V: TRBV27
D: -
J: TRBJ2-3
size: -
CDR3: CASSFIQGGGTDTQYF
DNA: TGTGCCAGCAGTTTCATCCAGGGGGGGGGCACAGATACGCAGTATTTT

V: TRBV30
D: -
J: TRBJ1-2
size: few
CDR3: CAWRKERVTNYGYTF
DNA: TGTGCCTGGAGGAAAGAGAGGGTGACTAACTATGGCTACACCTTC

V: TRBV6-6
D: TRBD2
J: TRBJ2-3
size: -
CDR3: CASSILAGGLDTQYF
DNA: TGTGCCAGCAGTATACTAGCGGGCGGGCTGGATACGCAGTATTTT

V: TRBV5-1
D: -
J: TRBJ2-2
size: -
CDR3: CASSLVVGANTGELFF
DNA: TGCGCCAGCAGCTTGGTGGTGGGAGCGAACACCGGGGAGCTGTTTTTT

V: TRBV19
D: -
J: TRBJ2-3
size: few
CDR3: CASSIDHSTDTQYF
DNA: TGTGCCAGTAGTATAGATCACAGCACAGATACGCAGTATTTT

V: TRBV28
D: TRBD1
J: TRBJ2-7
size: -
CDR3: CASSLYPQGAYEQYF
DNA: TGTGCCAGCAGTTTATACCCACAGGGGGCCTACGAGCAGTACTTC

V: TRBV6-1
D: -
J: TRBJ1-2
size: -
CDR3: CASSEAAFSQVRGYTF
DNA: TGTGCCAGCAGTGAAGCCGCTTTTAGCCAGGTTCGCGGCTACACCTTC

V: TRBV9
D: TRBD1
J: TRBJ1-2
size: many
CDR3: CASSGRTGNYGYTF
DNA: TGTGCCAGCAGCGGGAGGACAGGAAACTATGGCTACACCTTC

V: TRBV19
D: -
J: TRBJ2-2
size: -
CDR3: CASSQPGLTSANTGELFF
DNA: TGTGCCAGTAGCCAACCGGGACTCACCTCCGCGAACACCGGGGAGCTGTTTTTT

V: TRBV10-2
D: -
J: TRBJ2-5
size: -
CDR3: CASIGGGKTQYF
DNA: TGCGCCAGCATCGGAGGCGGAAAGACCCAGTACTTC

V: TRBV7-6
D: TRBD1
J: TRBJ1-3
size: -
CDR3: CASSLEGTGGSGNTIYF
DNA: TGTGCCAGCAGCTTAGAGGGGACAGGGGGCTCTGGAAACACCATATATTTT

V: TRBV28
D: -
J: TRBJ2-7
size: -
CDR3: CASSLKVRVGEQYF
DNA: TGTGCCAGCAGTTTAAAAGTAAGGGTAGGCGAGCAGTACTTC

V: TRBV19
D: -
J: TRBJ1-1
size: -
CDR3: CASRAGSMLGEAFF
DNA: TGTGCCAGTAGGGCAGGGTCTATGCTCGGTGAAGCTTTCTTT

V: TRBV18
D: -
J: TRBJ1-4
size: -
CDR3: CASSPQANEKLFF
DNA: TGTGCCAGCTCACCACAGGCGAATGAAAAACTGTTTTTT

V: TRBV18
D: -
J: TRBJ2-2
size: -
CDR3: CASSLAGDDTGELFF
DNA: TGTGCCAGCTCTCTTGCAGGGGACGACACCGGGGAGCTGTTTTTT

V: TRBV28
D: TRBD2
J: TRBJ2-7
size: -
CDR3: CASSFFMTSGSYEQYF
DNA: TGTGCCAGCAGTTTTTTTATGACTAGCGGGAGTTACGAGCAGTACTTC

V: TRBV4-1
D: -
J: TRBJ2-2
size: -
CDR3: CASSQQYTGELFF
DNA: TGCGCCAGCAGCCAGCAGTACACCGGGGAGCTGTTTTTT

V: TRBV5-1
D: -
J: TRBJ2-1
size: few
CDR3: CASTPPGPEQFF
DNA: TGCGCCAGCACCCCTCCGGGCCCGGAACAGTTCTTC

V: TRBV9
D: -
J: TRBJ2-1
size: -
CDR3: CASSVQEYNEQFF
DNA: TGTGCCAGCAGCGTACAGGAGTACAATGAGCAGTTCTTC

V: TRBV7-2
D: -
J: TRBJ1-5
size: -
CDR3: CASSADQGHNQPQHF
DNA: TGTGCCAGCAGCGCAGATCAGGGTCACAATCAGCCCCAGCATTTT

V: TRBV5-1
D: TRBD1
J: TRBJ2-3
size: -
CDR3: CASSQGDREDTQYF
DNA: TGCGCCAGCAGCCAAGGGGACAGAGAAGATACGCAGTATTTT

V: TRBV28
D: -
J: TRBJ2-2
size: -
CDR3: CASRARSAGELFF
DNA: TGTGCCAGCAGGGCTAGGTCGGCCGGGGAGCTGTTTTTT

V: TRBV19
D: TRBD1
J: TRBJ2-2
size: -
CDR3: CASARDRGPNTGELFF
DNA: TGTGCCAGCGCCCGGGACAGGGGGCCCAACACCGGGGAGCTGTTTTTT

V: TRBV6-5
D: TRBD2
J: TRBJ2-5
size: -
CDR3: CASSYRGTSSETQYF
DNA: TGTGCCAGCAGTTACAGGGGGACTAGCTCGGAGACCCAGTACTTC

V: TRBV2
D: -
J: TRBJ1-3
size: -
CDR3: CASSEVTTGNTIYF
DNA: TGTGCCAGCAGTGAGGTGACAACTGGAAACACCATATATTTT

V: TRBV11-2
D: -
J: TRBJ2-3
size: few
CDR3: CASSLPSGVGDTQYF
DNA: TGTGCCAGCAGCTTACCGAGCGGAGTGGGAGATACGCAGTATTTT

V: TRBV27
D: TRBD2
J: TRBJ2-7
size: -
CDR3: CASNYPTPRTTSGPDSYEQYF
DNA: TGTGCCAGCAATTACCCCACCCCAAGAACCACTAGCGGGCCGGACTCCTACGAGCAGTACTTC

V: TRBV11-2
D: -
J: TRBJ2-3
size: -
CDR3: CASRRPSLASTDTQYF
DNA: TGTGCCAGCAGACGACCCTCCCTAGCGTCCACAGATACGCAGTATTTT

V: TRBV5-1
D: -
J: TRBJ2-2
size: -
CDR3: CASSSDLTGELFF
DNA: TGCGCCAGCAGCTCGGACTTAACCGGGGAGCTGTTTTTT

V: TRBV28
D: -
J: TRBJ2-1
size: -
CDR3: CASSRSGSSYNEQFF
DNA: TGTGCCAGCAGTCGTAGCGGCAGCTCCTACAATGAGCAGTTCTTC

V: TRBV6-5
D: -
J: TRBJ2-7
size: few
CDR3: CASSYSSLGAGDEYF
DNA: TGTGCCAGCAGTTACTCGAGCTTGGGGGCAGGTGACGAGTACTTC

V: TRBV29-1
D: TRBD1
J: TRBJ2-1
size: -
CDR3: CSVRQGAVDNEQFF
DNA: TGCAGCGTTAGACAGGGGGCTGTCGACAATGAGCAGTTCTTC

V: TRBV27
D: TRBD1
J: TRBJ2-5
size: -
CDR3: CASSRDREETQYF
DNA: TGTGCCAGCAGCCGGGACAGGGAAGAGACCCAGTACTTC

V: TRBV5-5
D: -
J: TRBJ2-5
size: -
CDR3: CASSADGFLQETQYF
DNA: TGTGCCAGCAGCGCCGACGGATTCCTCCAAGAGACCCAGTACTTC

V: TRBV7-9
D: -
J: TRBJ2-3
size: -
CDR3: CASRTETRTQYF
DNA: TGTGCCAGCAGAACCGAAACAAGAACGCAGTATTTT

V: TRBV5-4
D: -
J: TRBJ1-2
size: -
CDR3: CASSLDGEGYGYTF
DNA: TGTGCCAGCAGCTTGGACGGGGAGGGCTATGGCTACACCTTC

V: TRBV27
D: TRBD1
J: TRBJ2-5
size: once
CDR3: CASSSRDRGRGTQYF
DNA: TGTGCCAGCAGTTCCCGGGACAGGGGGCGGGGGACCCAGTACTTC

V: TRBV6-5
D: TRBD2
J: TRBJ2-3
size: -
CDR3: CASSPRTSGRDTQYF
DNA: TGTGCCAGCAGCCCAAGGACTAGCGGGAGGGATACGCAGTATTTT

V: TRBV5-4
D: TRBD1
J: TRBJ2-7
size: -
CDR3: CASSQLWTGGAYEQYF
DNA: TGTGCCAGCAGCCAGCTCTGGACAGGGGGCGCCTACGAGCAGTACTTC

V: TRBV4-1
D: -
J: TRBJ2-1
size: -
CDR3: CASSQEHQGPYNEQFF
DNA: TGCGCCAGCAGCCAAGAACACCAGGGCCCCTACAATGAGCAGTTCTTC

V: TRBV29-1
D: TRBD1
J: TRBJ1-3
size: once
CDR3: CSASPGGGSGNTIYF
DNA: TGCAGCGCATCCCCAGGGGGTGGATCTGGAAACACCATATATTTT

V: TRBV5-4
D: TRBD2
J: TRBJ2-1
size: -
CDR3: CASSLGLAGGDNEQFF
DNA: TGTGCCAGCAGCCTCGGACTAGCGGGAGGGGACAATGAGCAGTTCTTC

V: TRBV7-8
D: -
J: TRBJ1-4
size: -
CDR3: CASSLLGEIREKLFF
DNA: TGTGCCAGCAGCTTGCTCGGGGAAATACGGGAAAAACTGTTTTTT

V: TRBV7-9
D: -
J: TRBJ1-2
size: -
CDR3: CASSLGHGRGYTF
DNA: TGTGCCAGCAGCTTAGGGCATGGTCGGGGCTACACCTTC

V: TRBV7-9
D: -
J: TRBJ1-1
size: -
CDR3: CASSFTKGNTEAFF
DNA: TGTGCCAGCAGCTTTACGAAGGGAAACACTGAAGCTTTCTTT

V: TRBV29-1
D: -
J: TRBJ1-1
size: -
CDR3: CSVEVQGNTEAFF
DNA: TGCAGCGTTGAAGTACAGGGGAACACTGAAGCTTTCTTT

V: TRBV19
D: TRBD1
J: TRBJ2-6
size: -
CDR3: CATNRGRGLVGANVLTF
DNA: TGTGCCACCAACCGGGGCAGGGGGCTAGTTGGGGCCAACGTCCTGACTTTC

V: TRBV28
D: -
J: TRBJ2-1
size: -
CDR3: CASSRPVWNNEQFF
DNA: TGTGCCAGCAGTCGCCCCGTCTGGAACAATGAGCAGTTCTTC

V: TRBV5-1
D: TRBD2
J: TRBJ2-1
size: -
CDR3: CASSEGTSGSNEQFF
DNA: TGCGCCAGCAGCGAGGGGACTAGCGGGTCCAATGAGCAGTTCTTC

V: TRBV4-1
D: -
J: TRBJ1-1
size: few
CDR3: CASSQSQGPEAFF
DNA: TGCGCCAGCAGCCAGTCACAGGGTCCTGAAGCTTTCTTT